The 15 T cell receptor beta chains presented below share a single source sample, sequenced in a study of cytomegalovirus exposure and HLA in healthy donors. It was with 60 Vbeta and 13 Jbeta primers that the PCR ran. The repertoire was sequenced with immunoSEQ multiplex PCR; TCRdb's copy has only in-frame clones and lacks some. Seen here are under 150,000 clones, around 72% observed once, and the top ten hold approximately 2.9%. Sequencing was carried out using PBMCs. The receptors shown here come from a human donor in good health.

The CDR3 DNA reads as TGTGCCTGGAGCGGACAGACCTACGAGCAGTACTTC. Its translation is CAWSGQTYEQYF. The gene calls are TRBV30 and TRBJ2-7; a weak D match, TRBD1 (6 bases). V was pared by 3 bases and J by 2 bases, with 8 bases between. In germline, CDR1 is GTSNPN, CDR2 SVGIG (reference sequence). This CDR3 has 12 amino acids.

The genes are TRBV10-2 and TRBJ2-5, with 10 nucleotides matching TRBD2. Germline lookup yields CDR1 WSHSY and CDR2 SAAADI. The CDR3 is 17 residues long. Trimming at V came to 0 bases and at J to 5 bases, leaving 9 bases not matched to a gene. The CDR3 protein is CASSESRSGGALETQYF. The CDR3 nucleotides read TGCGCCAGCAGTGAGTCTAGAAGCGGGGGGGCCTTGGAGACCCAGTACTTC.

This clone has just a few counts. This chain joins TRBV11-2 and TRBJ2-7, with 11 bases lining up with TRBD1. Germline CDR1 SGHAT, CDR2 FQNNGV. The trim removed 5 bases at V and 5 bases at J, leaving 11 bases unmatched. The CDR3 totals 16 residues. The CDR3 DNA is TGTGCCAGCAGCCCAAACCCCGGACAGGGGGCGAACGAGCAGTACTTC. It translates to CASSPNPGQGANEQYF.

The chain couples TRBV18 to TRBJ2-3; TRBD2 might be the D (5 bases). This CDR3 is 13 amino acids long. V lost 1 base and J lost 8, with 10 bases in between. CDR1 and CDR2 (germline): KGHSH, LQKENI. CDR3: CASSPLRAGTQYF. Written as DNA, the CDR3 is TGTGCCAGCTCACCACTAAGGGCGGGTACGCAGTATTTT.

The V gene is TRBV7-2, the J gene TRBJ1-1; D uncertain. This CDR3 has 15 residues. The V and J ends lost 3 bases and 0 bases respectively, with 11 bases between them. Germline V CDR1 and CDR2: SGHTA, FQGNSA. CDR3 sequence (DNA): TGTGCCAGCAGCTTTAATAGCCTCATGAACACTGAAGCTTTCTTT. This translates into CASSFNSLMNTEAFF.

This clone showed up just a few times. The chain links TRBV14 to TRBJ2-5; D call uncertain. There are 16 residues in the CDR3. CDR1 is SGHDN and CDR2 is FVKESK in the germline V gene. Trimming took 3 bases from V and 2 from J, leaving 16 bases between them. This CDR3 reads CASSQEWAAPQETQYF. Here the CDR3 DNA reads TGTGCCAGCAGCCAGGAATGGGCCGCCCCGCAAGAGACCCAGTACTTC.

This chain uses TRBV6-5 with TRBJ1-3; D is unresolved. From germline, CDR1 is MNHEY and CDR2 SVGAGI. Trimming removed 0 bases from V and 2 bases from J, with 11 bases in between. CDR3 size: 16 residues. Here the CDR3 reads CASSYSSGSTGNTIYF. CDR3 DNA: TGTGCCAGCAGTTACTCGTCGGGGTCTACTGGAAACACCATATATTTT.

The V gene is TRBV30, the J gene TRBJ2-7, with D possibly TRBD1 on 5 matching bases. The V end was cut by 5 bases, the J end by 4 bases, with 9 bases between. The CDR3 loop spans 11 amino acids. Germline lookup yields CDR1 GTSNPN and CDR2 SVGIG (reference sequence). CDR3 in DNA: TGTGCCTGGTGCCAGGGATACGAGCAGTACTTC. Translation: CAWCQGYEQYF.

The chain recombines TRBV20-1 with TRBJ1-2; possibly TRBD1 for D (6 bases). CDR1 and CDR2 from the germline V gene are DFQATT and SNEGSKA (reference sequence). The CDR3 has 10 amino acids. Trimming pared 8 bases from V and 5 bases from J, leaving 9 bases between. The CDR3, as DNA: TGCAGTACAGGGTTATATGGCTACACCTTC. Protein: CSTGLYGYTF.

This chain links TRBV19 with TRBJ1-5, with no clear D. Germline V gene sequence: CDR1 LNHDA, CDR2 SQIVND (reference sequence). The germline V and J ends were trimmed by 4 bases and 4 bases, with 14 bases remaining between them. The CDR3 loop spans 15 amino acids. The CDR3 reads CASSKGDTRNQPQHF. In nucleotides, the CDR3 is TGTGCCAGTAGTAAGGGAGACACCAGAAATCAGCCCCAGCATTTT. Combining the CDR3 with reference TRBV19 and TRBJ1-5 gives the whole variable domain DGGITQSPKYLFRKEGQNVTLSCEQNLNHDAMYWYRQDPGQGLRLIYYSQIVNDFQKGDIAEGYSVSREKKESFPLTVTSAQKNPTAFYLCASSKGDTRNQPQHFGDGTRLSIL.

This clone was seen only a few times. The chain couples TRBV4-3 to TRBJ1-2; 7 nucleotides line up with TRBD1. This CDR3 is built from 16 residues. With V trimmed by 1 base and J by 1 base, 6 bases remained unmatched. Per the germline V gene, CDR1 is LGHNA and CDR2 is YSLEER. This CDR3 is CASSQAATGINYGYTF. The CDR3 region has the DNA TGCGCCAGCAGCCAAGCCGCGACAGGGATTAACTATGGCTACACCTTC.

V usage is TRBV29-1 and J usage is TRBJ2-3; 7 nucleotides line up with TRBD1. Germline CDR1 reads SQVTM; CDR2 reads ANQGSEA. The V and J ends lost 4 bases and 0 bases, in that order; junction bases with no gene match: 7. This CDR3 comprises 15 residues. CDR3 loop: CSVVTGEGSTDTQYF. In DNA, the CDR3 is TGCAGCGTTGTCACAGGGGAAGGTAGCACAGATACGCAGTATTTT.

The rearrangement joins TRBV6-6 to TRBJ1-5, with 11 nucleotides matching TRBD1. From germline, CDR1 is MNHNY and CDR2 SVGAGI (reference sequence). J lost 4 bases, V lost 6 bases, and 8 bases had no gene match. This CDR3 is built from 16 residues. This CDR3 is CASRATGTGGNQPQHF. CDR3 nucleotides: TGTGCCAGCAGAGCAACTGGGACAGGGGGGAATCAGCCCCAGCATTTT.

The chain joins TRBV27 to TRBJ2-1; unclear D gene. This CDR3 is built from 13 residues. The germline CDR1 and CDR2 sequences are MNHEY and SMNVEV (reference sequence). Trimming took off 0 bases at V and 9 bases at J, with 9 bases between the two ends. In nucleotides, the CDR3 is TGTGCCAGCAGTTTATCAAACCTGAGTGAGCAGTTCTTC. It yields the protein CASSLSNLSEQFF.

The chain joins TRBV11-3 to TRBJ2-7; 8 bases are a match to TRBD2. CDR1 is SGHNT, CDR2 YENEEA, per germline. The CDR3 is made up of 15 amino acids. V lost 1 base to trimming and J lost 3 bases; unmatched junction nucleotides: 5. CDR3 in DNA: TGTGCCAGCAGCTTAGCCCCGGGACTAGACTACGAGCAGTACTTC. Translating it yields CASSLAPGLDYEQYF.